Listed below are T cell receptor beta chains from one sample, sequenced in a study of blood T cell repertoires in COVID-19. TCRdb's table, derived via immunoSEQ multiplex PCR, lists solely in-frame clones and lacks some. Among 100,000 to 150,000 clones listed, around three quarters were seen once. Sequencing was done on a sample of peripheral blood. The receptor source for this set is a man between 35 and 55 years old with active or convalescent COVID-19. CDR3s include the opening cysteine and the closing phenylalanine or tryptophan.

j_call	v_call	cdr3_aa
TRBJ1-2	TRBV9	CASSVGLARDYGYTF
TRBJ2-2	TRBV5-1	CASSLVLTGELFF
TRBJ1-6	TRBV18	CASSQGADSPLHF
TRBJ2-7	TRBV3-1/TRBV3-2	CASSPGDYFYEQYF
TRBJ2-1	TRBV24-1	CATTSGNNNEQFF
TRBJ1-1	TRBV30	CAWREPGGNTEAFF
TRBJ2-2	TRBV18	CASSRTGGTGELFF
TRBJ2-7	TRBV11-2	CASSSSRTEGFEQYF
TRBJ1-1	TRBV29-1	CSVGGDRLGAFF
TRBJ1-1	TRBV5-1	CASRAWQGNTEAFF